The present entry profiles one T cell receptor (beta chain) with its context. Its specificity is not known. From germline, CDR1 is LNHDA and CDR2 SQIVND (reference sequence). The CDR3 length is 13 residues. Trimming stripped 7 bases from V and 0 bases from J, with 7 bases between. It was RNA transcripts that yielded the amplified TCR beta CDR3 regions. TCR CDR3 underwent first-round RT-PCR with the HTBI primer set. Each CDR3 protein is one row after TCRdb ran MiXCR on the multiplex PCR reads. The sample records about 350,000 distinct CDR3 sequences, over 11% being singletons. This specimen comes from a study of T cells in Graves' hyperthyroidism and ophthalmopathy. Across the study: At the time of initial diagnosis and before any treatment, peripheral blood was collected.

Study-wide results and limits: Blood also held most thyroid clonotypes expanded beyond 0.001.

Any patient presenting with uncontrolled infection, other autoimmune disease, pregnancy or lactation was left out. Fresh peripheral blood, 7.5 to 10 ml, yielded the PBMCs. The rearrangement uses TRBV19 and TRBJ1-5, with D unresolved. The TCR was taken from a woman in her 30s with Graves' hyperthyroidism. Sequencing input: blood. For the CDR3, the DNA is TGTGCCAGTACGGACTTTAGCAATCAGCCCCAGCATTTT. This translates into CASTDFSNQPQHF. Looking up the rest from reference TRBV19 and TRBJ1-5 gives the full variable domain: DGGITQSPKYLFRKEGQNVTLSCEQNLNHDAMYWYRQDPGQGLRLIYYSQIVNDFQKGDIAEGYSVSREKKESFPLTVTSAQKNPTAFYLCASTDFSNQPQHFGDGTRLSIL.